This passage covers 20 T cell receptor beta chains from one sample sequenced in a study of CD8 T cells in Susac syndrome (dated by TCRdb to the late 2010s). The method behind the library was the immunoSEQ multiplex PCR assay. RNA was extracted using the RNeasy kit, and roughly 0.45 to 1 microgram was reverse transcribed with random hexamers. Using fastp at Q25 and MiXCR, TCRdb reprocessed the public reads and kept productive beta chains. Under each unique CDR3 protein, matching rows form one entry showing the most common genes and DNA. In this sample the table shows about 190,000 distinct CDR3 sequences, 75% to 95% of which occur a single time. The ten largest clones capture approximately 0.09% of the sample. Material: CD4+ T cells from PBMCs. The receptors stem from a human donor with Susac syndrome.

The chain is built from TRBV10-2 and TRBJ1-1; 9 bases are a match to TRBD1. Germline CDR1 reads WSHSY; CDR2 reads SAAADI. Germline trimming cut 7 bases from V and 5 bases from J; bases unmatched to any gene: 5. This CDR3 comprises 13 residues. CDR3 in DNA: TGCGCCAGCACTGGGACAGGGCGAACTGAAGCTTTCTTT. Translation gives CASTGTGRTEAFF.

This clonotype was detected only once. The J gene is TRBJ2-7, the V gene TRBV3-1; D gene uncertain. Germline V CDR1 and CDR2: LGHDT, YNNKEL (reference sequence). This CDR3 contains 14 residues. Trimming took off 4 bases at V and 6 bases at J, with 16 bases between the two ends. Written as DNA, the CDR3 is TGTGCCAGCAGCCCAACGTCCAGCACCACCGAGCAGTACTTC. Protein product: CASSPTSSTTEQYF.

CDR3 sequence reads: CATSREPGTEKHEQYF. In DNA form, the CDR3 reads TGTGCCACCAGCAGAGAGCCCGGGACAGAGAAACATGAGCAGTACTTC. The rearrangement links TRBV15 to TRBJ2-7, with 7 nucleotides matching TRBD1. Trimming at V came to 0 bases and at J to 7 bases, leaving 12 bases not matched to a gene. Germline V gene lookup returns CDR1 LNHNV and CDR2 YYDKDF (reference sequence). The CDR3 covers 16 residues.

This rearrangement joins TRBV20-1 to TRBJ1-1; D possibly corresponds to TRBD1 (5 bases). V was pared by 5 bases and J by 6 bases, with 16 bases between. The length of the CDR3 is 13 residues. Per germline, CDR1 DFQATT and CDR2 SNEGSKA (reference sequence). The CDR3 is CSAAKDTNPEAFF. The CDR3, as DNA: TGCAGTGCTGCTAAGGACACCAACCCTGAAGCTTTCTTT.

The J gene is TRBJ1-6, the V gene TRBV9; 7 bases map to TRBD1. The CDR3 runs to 16 residues. The J segment lost 8 bases and the V segment lost 4 bases, leaving 12 bases of the junction unmatched. The germline CDR1 and CDR2 sequences are SGDLS and YYNGEE. In nucleotides, the CDR3 is TGTGCCAGCAGCCCAAAGACAGGGCTTCTTGATTCACCCCTCCACTTT. The encoded protein is CASSPKTGLLDSPLHF.

This chain joins TRBV20-1 and TRBJ2-5, with 16 bases that match TRBD2. This CDR3 is built from 16 residues. Germline V lookup: CDR1 DFQATT, CDR2 SNEGSKA (reference sequence). V lost 5 bases to trimming and J lost 5 bases; unmatched junction nucleotides: 8. In DNA, the CDR3 is TGCAGTGCTGTTGGGACTAGCGGGAGGGCCCAGGAGACCCAGTACTTC. Its translation: CSAVGTSGRAQETQYF.

There are a few counts of this clonotype. The V gene is TRBV24-1, the J gene TRBJ1-1; no reliable D call. Germline V gene sequence: CDR1 KGHDR, CDR2 SFDVKD. Trimming left V 9 bases short and J 1 base short, with 8 bases between. There are 12 residues in the CDR3. DNA of the CDR3: TGTGCCACCGTCCGGGGGAACACTGAAGCTTTCTTT. Its protein is CATVRGNTEAFF.

The chain joins TRBV5-6 to TRBJ2-7; 8 bases fit TRBD2. CDR1 SGHDT and CDR2 YYEEEE come from the germline V gene. The junction had 2 bases not matched to a gene; V was cut back by 3 bases and J by 3 bases. The CDR3 totals 13 residues. The CDR3, as DNA: TGTGCCAGCAGCTCAAGCGGGAGCTACGAGCAGTACTTC. It encodes CASSSSGSYEQYF. Supplemented by reference TRBV5-6 and TRBJ2-7, the full variable domain reads DAGVTQSPTHLIKTRGQQVTLRCSPKSGHDTVSWYQQALGQGPQFIFQYYEEEERQRGNFPDRFSGHQFPNYSSELNVNALLLGDSALYLCASSSSGSYEQYFGPGTRLTVT.

The chain links TRBV18 to TRBJ1-1; possible D gene TRBD1, 5 bases. Deletions cut 2 bases from V and 4 bases from J, with 14 bases between. From germline, CDR1 is KGHSH and CDR2 LQKENI. This CDR3 spans 15 amino acids. The CDR3 protein is CASSPIQDTATEAFF. CDR3 nucleotides: TGTGCCAGCTCACCAATCCAGGACACCGCCACTGAAGCTTTCTTT.

The chain carries TRBV5-4 and TRBJ1-1; perhaps TRBD1 as D (5 bases). Per germline, CDR1 SGHNT and CDR2 YYREEE (reference sequence). This CDR3 region has 17 residues. Trimming took 1 base from V and 3 from J, leaving 19 bases between them. The DNA for the CDR3 is TGTGCCAGCAGCTTGTCTGGGACCGCTCCTTCATACACTGAAGCTTTCTTT. It codes for CASSLSGTAPSYTEAFF.

The CDR3 here is CASRAYDKAFF. The CDR3 DNA sequence: TGTGCCAGCAGGGCTTACGATAAAGCTTTCTTT. The rearrangement links TRBV25-1 to TRBJ1-1; no firm D call. The V gene's germline CDR1 is MGHDK and CDR2 SYGVNS. CDR3 length equals 11 residues. V was trimmed by 6 bases and J by 9 bases, leaving 11 bases between them.

The rearrangement uses TRBV2 and TRBJ2-2; D remains unclear. The ends were cut back, 3 bases at V and 10 bases at J, with 6 bases in the middle. This CDR3 region has 11 residues. Germline CDR1 and CDR2: SNHLY and FYNNEI. The CDR3 region is CASSDQSELFF. For the CDR3, the DNA is TGTGCCAGCAGTGACCAGTCGGAGCTGTTTTTT. Supplemented by reference TRBV2 and TRBJ2-2, the full variable domain reads EPEVTQTPSHQVTQMGQEVILRCVPISNHLYFYWYRQILGQKVEFLVSFYNNEISEKSEIFDDQFSVERPDGSNFTLKIRSTKLEDSAMYFCASSDQSELFFGEGSRLTVL.

The V and J genes are TRBV10-3 and TRBJ1-1; TRBD1 matches 8 bases. The CDR3 consists of 14 residues. In germline, CDR1 is ENHRY, CDR2 SYGVKD. Trimming cost V 6 bases and J 3 bases; bases outside gene matches: 6. The CDR3 DNA follows: TGTGCCATCAGAGGGACAGGTGGGGACACTGAAGCTTTCTTT. Residues: CAIRGTGGDTEAFF.

This sequence joins TRBV5-1 and TRBJ2-5; D not resolved. Germline V CDR1 and CDR2: SGHRS, YFSETQ. The germline V and J ends were trimmed by 0 bases and 5 bases, with 14 bases remaining between them. The CDR3 has 15 amino acids. As DNA, the CDR3 is TGCGCCAGCAGCTTGGGCCTAGGTATTACGGAGACCCAGTACTTC. This gives the protein CASSLGLGITETQYF.

The gene calls are TRBV6-2 or TRBV6-3 and TRBJ2-7; the D is unclear. The CDR3 has 13 residues. The germline gives CDR1 MNHEY, CDR2 SVGEGT. Trimming removed 7 bases from V and 2 bases from J, with 12 bases in between. The DNA of the CDR3 is TGTGCCAGCATCAGACACCTGACCTACGAGCAGTACTTC. It translates to CASIRHLTYEQYF.

The chain uses TRBV7-9 and TRBJ1-2; D unresolved. V dropped 0 bases and J dropped 5 bases, with 4 bases sitting between them. This CDR3 spans 12 amino acids. Germline V gives CDR1 SEHNR, CDR2 FQNEAQ (reference sequence). The DNA of the CDR3 is TGTGCCAGCAGCTTAGCGCGTTATGGCTACACCTTC. Translation gives CASSLARYGYTF.

This chain links TRBV20-1 with TRBJ2-3; possibly TRBD2 for D (5 bases). The germline V gene has CDR1 DFQATT and CDR2 SNEGSKA (reference sequence). This CDR3 is 14 amino acids long. V shed 1 base and J shed 3 bases, with 11 bases lying between them. The chain's CDR3 is CSARGGLGTDTQYF. CDR3 DNA sequence: TGCAGTGCTAGAGGTGGACTGGGAACAGATACGCAGTATTTT.

The chain carries TRBV3-1 and TRBJ1-2; 8 bases fit TRBD1. The germline CDR1 and CDR2 sequences are LGHDT and YNNKEL (reference sequence). The CDR3 is made up of 16 amino acids. V trimming: 3 bases; J trimming: 5 bases; junction bases outside the gene matches: 11. The DNA for the CDR3 is TGTGCCAGCAGCCACGATAATCCTGACAGGGGATATGGCTACACCTTC. As protein: CASSHDNPDRGYGYTF.

This chain joins TRBV20-1 and TRBJ2-1, with 10 bases fitting TRBD2. The J segment lost 4 bases and the V segment lost 1 base, leaving 4 bases of the junction unmatched. Germline V gene lookup returns CDR1 DFQATT and CDR2 SNEGSKA (reference sequence). This CDR3 is built from 15 residues. CDR3 protein: CSARGSGGVYNEQFF. The CDR3 DNA is TGCAGTGCTAGAGGGAGCGGGGGGGTGTACAATGAGCAGTTCTTC.

The J gene is TRBJ2-5, the V gene TRBV20-1; D could derive from TRBD1 or TRBD2 (5 bases each). The CDR3 loop spans 14 amino acids. V dropped 0 bases and J dropped 2 bases, with 10 bases sitting between them. CDR1 and CDR2 (germline): DFQATT, SNEGSKA (reference sequence). The CDR3 here is CSARDGTVQETQYF. CDR3 coding DNA: TGCAGTGCTAGAGACGGGACGGTTCAAGAGACCCAGTACTTC.